The 5 T cell receptor beta chains reported below all come from one sample, sequenced in a study of T cells in Graves' hyperthyroidism and ophthalmopathy. Amplified regions were TCR beta CDR3 sequences from RNA transcripts. An initial round of RT-PCR targeting the TCR CDR3 relied on the HTBI primer set. One entry per CDR3 protein results from TCRdb running MiXCR on the multiplex PCR reads. The sample has around 450,000 distinct CDR3 sequences, more than 15% seen once. The sequencing input was blood. The receptors here all came from a woman between 18 and 29 years old with Graves' hyperthyroidism.

The V gene is TRBV5-1, the J gene TRBJ2-7; TRBD1 matches 9 bases. The CDR3 has 13 residues. V shed 4 bases, J shed 7 bases, and the junction held 6 bases outside the gene matches. The germline CDR1 and CDR2 sequences are SGHRS and YFSETQ. CDR3 sequence (DNA): TGCGCCAGCAGCAGGACAGGGGTTCGGGAGCAGTACTTC. Translation: CASSRTGVREQYF. Based on the CDR3 plus reference TRBV5-1 and TRBJ2-7, the full variable domain is KAGVTQTPRYLIKTRGQQVTLSCSPISGHRSVSWYQQTPGQGLQFLFEYFSETQRNKGNFPGRFSGRQFSNSRSEMNVSTLELGDSALYLCASSRTGVREQYFGPGTRLTVT.

V is TRBV12-3 or TRBV12-4 and J is TRBJ1-1, with D perhaps matching TRBD1 (6 bases). V was pared by 3 bases and J by 5 bases, with 10 bases between. This CDR3 is built from 13 residues. This CDR3 is CASSFQGRTEAFF. The CDR3 DNA reads as TGTGCCAGCAGTTTTCAGGGGAGAACTGAAGCTTTCTTT.

This chain uses TRBV3-1 with TRBJ2-7; D is unclear. CDR3 size: 12 residues. V dropped 0 bases and J dropped 7 bases, with 7 bases sitting between them. Germline values: CDR1 LGHDT, CDR2 YNNKEL (reference sequence). The CDR3 DNA is TGTGCCAGCAGCCAAGACCAAGAAGAGCAGTACTTC. This codes for CASSQDQEEQYF.

The sample holds many counts of this clonotype. CDR3 sequence (DNA): TGTGCCACCAGCAGAGATTTAGTCCCGAACACCGGGGAGCTGTTTTTT. Its protein product is CATSRDLVPNTGELFF. V is TRBV15 and J is TRBJ2-2; D unresolved. The germline gives CDR1 LNHNV, CDR2 YYDKDF (reference sequence). This CDR3 is built from 16 residues. The V gene lost 0 bases and the J gene lost 0 bases, with 8 bases spanning the gap.

This clonotype was recorded many times. This chain uses TRBV20-1 with TRBJ2-1; 11 nucleotides match TRBD2. Germline CDR1 DFQATT, CDR2 SNEGSKA (reference sequence). The CDR3 is 14 amino acids. J gave up 5 bases and V 5 bases, and 5 bases lay outside the gene matches. The CDR3 DNA reads TGCAGTGCTCTAGGGACTAGCGGACACAATGAGCAGTTCTTC. Translated, it gives CSALGTSGHNEQFF.